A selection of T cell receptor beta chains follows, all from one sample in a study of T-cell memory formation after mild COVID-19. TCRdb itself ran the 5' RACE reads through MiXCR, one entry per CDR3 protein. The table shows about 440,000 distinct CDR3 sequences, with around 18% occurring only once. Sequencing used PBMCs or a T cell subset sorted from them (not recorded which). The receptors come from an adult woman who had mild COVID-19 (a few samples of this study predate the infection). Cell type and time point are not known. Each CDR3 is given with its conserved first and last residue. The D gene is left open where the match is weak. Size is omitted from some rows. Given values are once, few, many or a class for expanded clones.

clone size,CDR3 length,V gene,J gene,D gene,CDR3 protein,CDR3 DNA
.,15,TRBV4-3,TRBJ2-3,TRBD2,CASSHRAGAVDTQYF,TGCGCCAGCAGCCACAGGGCGGGAGCGGTAGATACGCAGTATTTT
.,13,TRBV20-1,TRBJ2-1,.,CSAPTGVGREQFF,TGCAGTGCCCCCACGGGGGTGGGCCGTGAGCAGTTCTTC
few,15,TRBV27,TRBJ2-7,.,CASSPRTAGTYEQYF,TGTGCCAGCAGTCCACGGACAGCCGGCACGTACGAGCAGTACTTC
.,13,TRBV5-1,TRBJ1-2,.,CASSLVGVGGYTF,TGCGCCAGCAGCTTGGTCGGGGTAGGTGGCTACACCTTC
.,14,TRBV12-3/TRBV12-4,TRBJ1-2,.,CASSNPAGGNGYTF,TGTGCCAGCAGCAATCCGGCGGGGGGCAATGGCTACACCTTC
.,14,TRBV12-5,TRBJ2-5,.,CASAPSTSQETQYF,TGTGCTAGTGCCCCTTCCACGTCCCAAGAGACCCAGTACTTC
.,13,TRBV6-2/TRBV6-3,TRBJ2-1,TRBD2,CASRSGGRVPQFF,TGTGCCAGCAGGAGTGGCGGGAGAGTCCCACAGTTCTTC
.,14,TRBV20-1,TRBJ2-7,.,CSARGPLGTYEQYF,TGCAGTGCTAGGGGACCCCTGGGGACCTACGAGCAGTACTTC
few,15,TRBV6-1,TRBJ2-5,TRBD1,CASRETGTGKETQYF,TGTGCCAGCAGAGAAACCGGGACAGGAAAAGAGACCCAGTACTTC
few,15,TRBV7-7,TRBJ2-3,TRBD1,CASSPTGGIADTQYF,TGTGCCAGCAGCCCTACAGGGGGCATAGCAGATACGCAGTATTTT
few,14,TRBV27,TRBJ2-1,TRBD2,CASSFALAGSEQFF,TGTGCCAGCAGTTTCGCACTAGCGGGAAGTGAGCAGTTCTTC
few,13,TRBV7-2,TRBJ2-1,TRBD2,CASSYSGSNEQFF,TGTGCCAGCAGCTATAGCGGGAGCAATGAGCAGTTCTTC
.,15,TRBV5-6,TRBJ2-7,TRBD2,CASSLTGTSDYEQYF,TGTGCCAGCAGCTTAACCGGGACTAGCGACTACGAGCAGTACTTC
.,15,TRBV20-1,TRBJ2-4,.,CTDDGLAEEENIQYF,TGTACTGACGATGGGCTAGCCGAAGAGGAAAACATTCAGTACTTC
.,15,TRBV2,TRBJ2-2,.,CASVGGEVYTGELFF,TGTGCCAGTGTTGGGGGAGAGGTATACACCGGGGAGCTGTTTTTT
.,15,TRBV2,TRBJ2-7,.,CASSGIEGGTYEQYF,TGTGCAAGCAGTGGGATTGAAGGAGGTACATACGAGCAGTACTTC
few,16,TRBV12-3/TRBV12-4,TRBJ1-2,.,CATHHVRLSGDYGYTF,TGTGCCACCCATCACGTACGGTTGTCAGGGGATTATGGCTACACCTTC
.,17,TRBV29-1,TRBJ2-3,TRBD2,CSVEGPLTSGVRDTQYF,TGCAGCGTTGAAGGACCCCTAACTAGCGGGGTCAGAGATACGCAGTATTTT
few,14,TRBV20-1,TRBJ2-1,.,CSARLLVSGNEQFF,TGCAGTGCTAGGCTACTAGTCTCGGGCAATGAGCAGTTCTTC
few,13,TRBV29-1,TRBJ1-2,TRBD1,CSAWTGDNYGYTF,TGCAGCGCCTGGACAGGGGATAACTATGGCTACACCTTC
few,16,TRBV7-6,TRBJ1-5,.,CASSPGRLINNQPQHF,TGTGCCAGCAGCCCGGGGAGACTTATTAACAATCAGCCCCAGCATTTT
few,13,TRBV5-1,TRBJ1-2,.,CASSFAEVYGYTF,TGCGCCAGCAGCTTCGCGGAGGTCTATGGCTACACCTTC
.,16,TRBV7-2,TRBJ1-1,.,CASSLGPSSGGSEAFF,TGTGCCAGCAGCTTAGGGCCATCCTCCGGGGGCTCTGAAGCTTTCTTT
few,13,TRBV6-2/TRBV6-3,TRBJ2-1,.,CASTRTVVNEQFF,TGTGCCAGCACCAGGACGGTTGTCAATGAGCAGTTCTTC
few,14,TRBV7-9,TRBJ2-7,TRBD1,CASSIGTGSYEQYF,TGTGCCAGCAGCATCGGGACAGGGTCCTACGAGCAGTACTTC
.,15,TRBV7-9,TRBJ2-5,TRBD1,CASSLDRGLTETQYF,TGTGCCAGCAGCTTGGACAGGGGGCTCACGGAGACCCAGTACTTC
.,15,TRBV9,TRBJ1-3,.,CASSPPGVSGNTIYF,TGTGCCAGCAGCCCTCCGGGAGTCTCTGGAAACACCATATATTTT
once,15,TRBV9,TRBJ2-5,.,CASSVSGGITETQYF,TGTGCCAGCAGCGTTTCTGGCGGGATTACGGAGACCCAGTACTTC
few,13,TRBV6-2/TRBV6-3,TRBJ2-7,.,CASSWGRNYEQYF,TGTGCCAGCAGTTGGGGACGGAACTACGAGCAGTACTTC
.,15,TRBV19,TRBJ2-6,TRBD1,CASRDRASGANVLTF,TGTGCCAGTAGGGACAGGGCCTCTGGGGCCAACGTCCTGACTTTC
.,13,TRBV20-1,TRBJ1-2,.,CSARALENYGYTF,TGCAGTGCTAGAGCACTGGAGAACTATGGCTACACCTTC
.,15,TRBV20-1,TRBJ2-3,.,CSARSRRSRTDTQYF,TGCAGTGCTAGGTCGCGGCGAAGTCGCACAGATACGCAGTATTTT
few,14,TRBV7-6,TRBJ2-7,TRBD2,CASSLVGGVDEQYF,TGTGCCAGCAGCTTAGTCGGGGGGGTGGACGAGCAGTACTTC
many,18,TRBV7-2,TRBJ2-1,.,CASSPPRGSGSSYNEQFF,TGTGCCAGCAGCCCCCCTCGGGGTAGCGGTAGCTCCTACAATGAGCAGTTCTTC
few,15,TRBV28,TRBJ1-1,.,CASSLLTGMNTEAFF,TGTGCCAGCAGTTTACTTACAGGGATGAACACTGAAGCTTTCTTT
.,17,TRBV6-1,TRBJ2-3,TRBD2,CASSHQPIAGVEDTQYF,TGTGCCAGCAGCCACCAACCTATAGCGGGAGTGGAAGATACGCAGTATTTT
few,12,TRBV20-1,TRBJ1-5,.,CSARRLDQPQHF,TGCAGTGCTAGAAGACTGGATCAGCCCCAGCATTTT
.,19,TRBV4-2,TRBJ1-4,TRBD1,CASSLNGGQGAATNEKLFF,TGTGCCAGCAGCCTTAACGGGGGACAGGGGGCTGCAACTAATGAAAAACTGTTTTTT
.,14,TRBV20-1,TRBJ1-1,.,CSARVPGVNTEAFF,TGCAGTGCTAGAGTCCCGGGGGTGAACACTGAAGCTTTCTTT
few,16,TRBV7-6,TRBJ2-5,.,CASSKAPGLPQETQYF,TGTGCCAGCAGCAAGGCCCCGGGACTCCCGCAAGAGACCCAGTACTTC
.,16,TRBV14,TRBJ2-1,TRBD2,CASSHGTRLPYNEQFF,TGTGCCAGCAGCCACGGGACTAGGTTGCCCTACAATGAGCAGTTCTTC
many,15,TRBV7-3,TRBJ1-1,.,CASSLTDLGNTEAFF,TGTGCCAGCAGCTTGACAGATCTTGGGAACACTGAAGCTTTCTTT
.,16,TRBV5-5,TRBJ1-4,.,CASSPMVAPWGEKLFF,TGTGCCAGCAGCCCTATGGTTGCTCCCTGGGGGGAAAAACTGTTTTTT
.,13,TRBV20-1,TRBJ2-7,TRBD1,CSAGTGKTYEQYF,TGCAGTGCGGGGACAGGGAAGACCTACGAGCAGTACTTC
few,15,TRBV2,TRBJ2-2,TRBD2,CASSEREGNTGELFF,TGTGCCAGCAGCGAGCGGGAGGGAAACACCGGGGAGCTGTTTTTT
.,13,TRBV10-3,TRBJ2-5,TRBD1,CAISETGEETQYF,TGTGCCATCAGTGAGACAGGGGAAGAGACCCAGTACTTC
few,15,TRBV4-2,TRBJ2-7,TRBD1,CASSLLGDSTYEQYF,TGTGCCAGCAGCCTCCTAGGGGACAGCACCTACGAGCAGTACTTC
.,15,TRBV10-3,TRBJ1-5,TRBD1,CAISRTGGHNQPQHF,TGTGCCATCAGTCGTACAGGGGGGCATAATCAGCCCCAGCATTTT
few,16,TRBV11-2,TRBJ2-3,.,CASFLGRDRPTDTQYF,TGTGCCAGCTTTTTAGGCCGGGACCGCCCTACAGATACGCAGTATTTT
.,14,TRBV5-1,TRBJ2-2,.,CASSTGHSTGELFF,TGCGCCAGCAGCACGGGACATTCCACCGGGGAGCTGTTTTTT
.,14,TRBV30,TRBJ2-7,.,CAWDTGIPPYEQYF,TGTGCCTGGGACACAGGGATCCCCCCCTACGAGCAGTACTTC
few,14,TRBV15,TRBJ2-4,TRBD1,CATSRERGQNIQYF,TGTGCCACCAGCAGAGAAAGGGGGCAAAACATTCAGTACTTC
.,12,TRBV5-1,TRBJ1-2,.,CASSSHTGGYTF,TGCGCCAGCAGCTCCCATACGGGTGGCTACACCTTC
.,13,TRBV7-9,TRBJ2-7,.,CASSFRLTVEQYF,TGTGCCAGCAGCTTCCGATTGACAGTCGAGCAGTACTTC
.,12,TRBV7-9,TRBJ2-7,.,CASSLVPFEQYF,TGTGCCAGCAGCTTAGTCCCTTTCGAGCAGTACTTC